This passage covers 2 T cell receptor beta chains from one sample sequenced in a study of early T cells in non-severe SARS-CoV-2 infection. TCRdb processed the 5' RACE reads anew with MiXCR; each CDR3 protein has one entry. The sample carries about 49,000 distinct CDR3 sequences, approximately 10% recorded once. Material: whole blood. These receptors all come from an adult who was a healthcare worker with PCR-confirmed SARS-CoV-2 infection or an uninfected control (not recorded which).

This clonotype has a handful of counts. The chain is built from TRBV12-5 and TRBJ1-1; no clear D gene. The germline V gene has CDR1 LGHNT and CDR2 FRNRAP. V was trimmed by 1 base and J by 0 bases, leaving 6 bases between them. The CDR3 sequence is 14 residues long. The CDR3 is CASGLDLMNTEAFF. CDR3 coding DNA: TGTGCTAGTGGTTTGGACCTTATGAACACTGAAGCTTTCTTT.

This clonotype was seen only a few times. The V and J genes are TRBV7-9 and TRBJ2-1; 7 bases fit TRBD1. V gave up 4 bases and J gave up 8 bases; unmatched junction bases: 11. The length of the CDR3 is 15 residues. Germline CDR1 reads SEHNR; CDR2 reads FQNEAQ (reference sequence). CDR3 residues: CASSSFPRGWDEQFF. CDR3 sequence (DNA): TGTGCCAGCAGCTCTTTTCCCAGGGGGTGGGATGAGCAGTTCTTC. Full variable domain (remainder filled in from reference TRBV7-9 and TRBJ2-1): DTGVSQNPRHKITKRGQNVTFRCDPISEHNRLYWYRQTLGQGPEFLTYFQNEAQLEKSRLLSDRFSAERPKGSFSTLEIQRTEQGDSAMYLCASSSFPRGWDEQFFGPGTRLTVL.